This TCR beta chain was identified during a study of immune evolution from preneoplasia to lung adenocarcinoma. The study's findings and limits: Later-stage lesions appeared to have more T cells, more diversity, less clonality.

Trimming pared 5 bases from V and 0 bases from J, leaving 7 bases between. Germline CDR1 MNHEY, CDR2 SVGAGI. CDR3 size: 13 residues. Sequencing used immunoSEQ multiplex PCR; TCRdb keeps in-frame clones, though not all of them. The sample shows just under 2,000 clones, approximately 86% of them seen only once. Concerning this clone itself: Its antigen is unknown.

The J gene is TRBJ1-1, the V gene TRBV6-5; no definite D call. What was sequenced was FFPE adjacent normal lung tissue. The sequence derives from a person aged 70 to 79 with lung adenocarcinoma. CDR3 in amino acids: CASSLFMNTEAFF. The CDR3 DNA sequence: TGTGCCAGCAGTCTTTTTATGAACACTGAAGCTTTCTTT.